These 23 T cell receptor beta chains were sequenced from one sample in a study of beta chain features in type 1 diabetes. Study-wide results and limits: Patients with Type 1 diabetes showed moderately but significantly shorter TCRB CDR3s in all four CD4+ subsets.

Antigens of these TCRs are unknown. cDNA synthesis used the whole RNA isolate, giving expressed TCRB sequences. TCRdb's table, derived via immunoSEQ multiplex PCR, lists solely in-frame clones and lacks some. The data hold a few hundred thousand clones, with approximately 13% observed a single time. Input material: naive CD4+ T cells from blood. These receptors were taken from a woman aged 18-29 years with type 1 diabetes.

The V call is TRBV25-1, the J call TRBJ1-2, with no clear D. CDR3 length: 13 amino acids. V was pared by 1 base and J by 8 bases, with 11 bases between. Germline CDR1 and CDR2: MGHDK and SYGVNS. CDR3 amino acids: CASSESRTLGYTF. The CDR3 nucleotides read TGTGCCAGCAGTGAATCCCGGACTTTAGGCTACACCTTC.

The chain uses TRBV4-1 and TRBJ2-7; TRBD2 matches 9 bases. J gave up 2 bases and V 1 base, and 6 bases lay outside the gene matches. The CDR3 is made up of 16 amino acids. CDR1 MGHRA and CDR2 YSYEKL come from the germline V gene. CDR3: CASSQAPGTSPYEQYF. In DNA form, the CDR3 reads TGCGCCAGCAGCCAAGCGCCCGGGACTAGCCCCTACGAGCAGTACTTC.

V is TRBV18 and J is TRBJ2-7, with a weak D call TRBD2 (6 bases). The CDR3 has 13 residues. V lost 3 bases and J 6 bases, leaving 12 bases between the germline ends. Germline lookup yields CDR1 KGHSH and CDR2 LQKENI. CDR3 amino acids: CASSPSLGGEQYF. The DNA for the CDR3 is TGTGCCAGCTCACCTTCCTTGGGGGGCGAGCAGTACTTC.

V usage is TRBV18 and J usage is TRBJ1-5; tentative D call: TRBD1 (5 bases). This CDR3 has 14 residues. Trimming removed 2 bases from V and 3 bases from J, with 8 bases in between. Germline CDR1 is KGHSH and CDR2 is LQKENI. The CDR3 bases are TGTGCCAGCTCACCAGCGGACACCAATCAGCCCCAGCATTTT. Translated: CASSPADTNQPQHF.

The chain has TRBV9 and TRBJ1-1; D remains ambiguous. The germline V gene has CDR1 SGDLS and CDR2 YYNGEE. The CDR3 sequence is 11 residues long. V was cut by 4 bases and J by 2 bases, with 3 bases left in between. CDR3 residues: CASSSNTEAFF. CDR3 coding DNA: TGTGCCAGCAGCTCAAACACTGAAGCTTTCTTT.

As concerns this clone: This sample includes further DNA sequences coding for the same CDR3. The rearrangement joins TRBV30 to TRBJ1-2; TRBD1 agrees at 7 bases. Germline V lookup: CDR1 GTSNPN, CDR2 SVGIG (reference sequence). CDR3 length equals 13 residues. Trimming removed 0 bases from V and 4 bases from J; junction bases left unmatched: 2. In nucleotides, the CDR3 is TGTGCCTGGAGTGTAGGGGACAGCTATGGCTACACCTTC. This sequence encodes CAWSVGDSYGYTF.

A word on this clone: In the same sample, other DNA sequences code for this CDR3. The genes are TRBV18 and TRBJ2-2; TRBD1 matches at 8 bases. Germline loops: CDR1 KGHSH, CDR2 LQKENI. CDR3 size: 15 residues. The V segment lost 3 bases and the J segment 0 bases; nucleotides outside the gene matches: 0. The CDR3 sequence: CASSPGQANTGELFF. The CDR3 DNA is TGTGCCAGCTCACCGGGACAGGCGAACACCGGGGAGCTGTTTTTT. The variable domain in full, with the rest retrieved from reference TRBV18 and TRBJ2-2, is NAGVMQNPRHLVRRRGQEARLRCSPMKGHSHVYWYRQLPEEGLKFMVYLQKENIIDESGMPKERFSAEFPKEGPSILRIQQVVRGDSAAYFCASSPGQANTGELFFGEGSRLTVL.

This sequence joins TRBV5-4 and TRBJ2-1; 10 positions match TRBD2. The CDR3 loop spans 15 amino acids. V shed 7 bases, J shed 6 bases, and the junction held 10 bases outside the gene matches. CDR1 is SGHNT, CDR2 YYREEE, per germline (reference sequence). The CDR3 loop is CASRQGLAEGNEQFF. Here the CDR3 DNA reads TGTGCCAGCCGACAAGGACTAGCGGAGGGCAATGAGCAGTTCTTC.

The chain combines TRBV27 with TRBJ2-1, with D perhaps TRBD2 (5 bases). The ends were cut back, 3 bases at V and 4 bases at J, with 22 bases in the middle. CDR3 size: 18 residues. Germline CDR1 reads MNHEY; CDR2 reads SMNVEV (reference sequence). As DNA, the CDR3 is TGTGCCAGCAGTTTTAGTTTTAGGAGCGGAACTCTTTACAATGAGCAGTTCTTC. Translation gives CASSFSFRSGTLYNEQFF.

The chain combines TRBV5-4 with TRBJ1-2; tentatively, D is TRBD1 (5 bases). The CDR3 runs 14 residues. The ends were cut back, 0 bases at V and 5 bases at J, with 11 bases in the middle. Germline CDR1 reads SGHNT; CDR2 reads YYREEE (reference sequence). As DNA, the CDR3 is TGTGCCAGCAGCTTGGCCGACACAGGATATGGCTACACCTTC. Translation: CASSLADTGYGYTF.

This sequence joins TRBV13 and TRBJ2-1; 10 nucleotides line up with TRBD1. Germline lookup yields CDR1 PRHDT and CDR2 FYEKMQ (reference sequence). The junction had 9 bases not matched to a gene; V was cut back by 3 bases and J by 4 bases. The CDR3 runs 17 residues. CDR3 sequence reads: CASSFSRRTGGYNEQFF. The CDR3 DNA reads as TGTGCCAGCAGCTTTTCCCGACGGACAGGGGGTTACAATGAGCAGTTCTTC.

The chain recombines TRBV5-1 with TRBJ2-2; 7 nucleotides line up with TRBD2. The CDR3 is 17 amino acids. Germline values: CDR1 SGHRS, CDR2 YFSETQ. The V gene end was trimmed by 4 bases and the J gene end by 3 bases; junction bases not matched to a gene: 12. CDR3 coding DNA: TGCGCCAGCAGCCCCCGGATCGTGGCGGGAGACACCGGGGAGCTGTTTTTT. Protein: CASSPRIVAGDTGELFF.

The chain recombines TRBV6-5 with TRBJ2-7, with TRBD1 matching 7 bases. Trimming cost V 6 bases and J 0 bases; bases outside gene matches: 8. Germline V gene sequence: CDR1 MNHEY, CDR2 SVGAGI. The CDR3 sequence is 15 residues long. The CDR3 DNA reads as TGTGCCAGCAGAAAGACAGGGTTAAGCTCCTACGAGCAGTACGTC. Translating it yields CASRKTGLSSYEQYV.

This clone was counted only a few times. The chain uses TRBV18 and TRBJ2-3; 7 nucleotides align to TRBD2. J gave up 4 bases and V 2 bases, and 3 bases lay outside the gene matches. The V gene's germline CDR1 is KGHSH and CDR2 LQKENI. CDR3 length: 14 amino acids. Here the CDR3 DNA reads TGTGCCAGCTCACCATGGGCGGGGGCAGATACGCAGTATTTT. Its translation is CASSPWAGADTQYF.

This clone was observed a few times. DNA for the CDR3: TGTGCCAGCAGAGTACCGGGACTACATACGCAGTATTTT. Translation: CASRVPGLHTQYF. The chain joins TRBV14 to TRBJ2-3; 7 nucleotides agree with TRBD2. V gave up 6 bases and J gave up 7 bases; unmatched junction bases: 7. CDR3 length: 13 residues. Per the germline V gene, CDR1 is SGHDN and CDR2 is FVKESK.

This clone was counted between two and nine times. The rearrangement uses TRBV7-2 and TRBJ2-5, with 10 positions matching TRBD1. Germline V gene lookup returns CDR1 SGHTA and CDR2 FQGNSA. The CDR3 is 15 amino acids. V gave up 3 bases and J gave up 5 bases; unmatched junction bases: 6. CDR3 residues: CASSFDRGQGETQYF. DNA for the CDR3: TGTGCCAGCAGCTTCGACAGGGGGCAGGGGGAGACCCAGTACTTC.

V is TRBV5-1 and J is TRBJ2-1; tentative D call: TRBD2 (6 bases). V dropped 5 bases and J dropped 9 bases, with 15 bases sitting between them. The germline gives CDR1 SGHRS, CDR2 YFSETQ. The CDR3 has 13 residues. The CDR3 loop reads CASSYGTATEQFF. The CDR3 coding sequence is TGCGCCAGCAGTTACGGGACTGCCACTGAGCAGTTCTTC.

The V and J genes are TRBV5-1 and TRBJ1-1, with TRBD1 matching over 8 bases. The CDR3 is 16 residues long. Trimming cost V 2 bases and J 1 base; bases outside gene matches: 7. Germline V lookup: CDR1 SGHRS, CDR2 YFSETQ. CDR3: CASSLRQGSGNTEAFF. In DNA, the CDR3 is TGCGCCAGCAGCTTAAGACAGGGGTCGGGGAACACTGAAGCTTTCTTT.

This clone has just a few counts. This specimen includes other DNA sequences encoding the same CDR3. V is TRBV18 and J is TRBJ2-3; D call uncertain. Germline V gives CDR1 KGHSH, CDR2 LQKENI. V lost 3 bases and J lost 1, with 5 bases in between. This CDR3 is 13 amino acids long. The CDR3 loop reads CASSPPGTDTQYF. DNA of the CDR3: TGTGCCAGCTCACCCCCAGGCACAGATACGCAGTATTTT.

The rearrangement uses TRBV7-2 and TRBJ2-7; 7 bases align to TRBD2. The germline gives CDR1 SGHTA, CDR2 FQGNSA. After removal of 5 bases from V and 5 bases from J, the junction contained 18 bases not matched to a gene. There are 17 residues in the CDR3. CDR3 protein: CASSRPAYSPGTNEQYF. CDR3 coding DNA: TGTGCCAGCAGCCGCCCAGCTTACTCCCCCGGGACTAACGAGCAGTACTTC.

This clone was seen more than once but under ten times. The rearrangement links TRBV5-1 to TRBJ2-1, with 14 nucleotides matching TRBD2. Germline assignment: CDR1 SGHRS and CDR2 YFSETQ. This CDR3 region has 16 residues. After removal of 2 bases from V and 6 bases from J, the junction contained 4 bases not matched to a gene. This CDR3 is CASSFGTSGRGNEQFF. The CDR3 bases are TGCGCCAGCAGCTTCGGGACTAGCGGGAGAGGCAATGAGCAGTTCTTC.

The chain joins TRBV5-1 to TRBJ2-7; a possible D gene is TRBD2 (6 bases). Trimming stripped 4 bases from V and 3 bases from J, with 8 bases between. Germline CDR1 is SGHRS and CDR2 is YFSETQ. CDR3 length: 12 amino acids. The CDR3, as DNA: TGCGCCAGCAGCCGGGACTTCTACGAGCAGTACTTC. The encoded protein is CASSRDFYEQYF. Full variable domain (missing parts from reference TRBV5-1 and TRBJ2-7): KAGVTQTPRYLIKTRGQQVTLSCSPISGHRSVSWYQQTPGQGLQFLFEYFSETQRNKGNFPGRFSGRQFSNSRSEMNVSTLELGDSALYLCASSRDFYEQYFGPGTRLTVT.

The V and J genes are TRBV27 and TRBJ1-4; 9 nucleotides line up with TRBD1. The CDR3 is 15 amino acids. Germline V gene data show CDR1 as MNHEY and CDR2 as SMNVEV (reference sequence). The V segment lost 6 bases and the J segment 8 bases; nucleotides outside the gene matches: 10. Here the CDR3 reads CASSYYRGRGEKLFF. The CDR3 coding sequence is TGTGCCAGCAGCTATTACAGGGGGCGAGGGGAAAAACTGTTTTTT.